A single sample gave rise to the 8 T cell receptor beta chains below, sequenced in a study of immune heterogeneity within non-small cell lung tumors. Multiplex PCR amplified TCR beta CDR3 with 32 V and 13 J primers. TCRdb re-called the multiplex PCR reads through MiXCR, storing one row per CDR3 protein. Altogether roughly 5,700 distinct CDR3 sequences are present, 20% to 25% being singletons, with the ten largest covering around 10%. Template material for each sample was 550 to 650 ng of bulk tumor genomic DNA. Several spatially distant biopsies were obtained per primary tumor intraoperatively. The study enrolled patients with untreated, newly diagnosed non-small cell lung cancer who underwent curative surgery. The source material was lung tumor tissue. The receptors originated from a woman aged 55-70 years with non-small cell lung cancer.

By sample fraction, this clonotype is medium-sized. The chain is built from TRBV19 and TRBJ1-1; 9 positions match TRBD1. The trim removed 4 bases at V and 1 base at J, leaving 4 bases unmatched. Germline CDR1 and CDR2: LNHDA and SQIVND (reference sequence). The CDR3 contains 15 residues. The CDR3 region is CASSNRGQGNTEAFF. The CDR3 coding sequence is TGTGCCAGTAGTAACAGGGGGCAGGGGAACACTGAAGCTTTCTTT.

This chain's CDR3 is CSAVTLRRYNEQFF. The DNA for the CDR3 is TGCAGTGCTGTCACCTTGCGGCGGTACAATGAGCAGTTCTTC. The chain uses TRBV20-1 and TRBJ2-1, with D uncertain. The CDR3 has 14 amino acids. V dropped 5 bases and J dropped 4 bases, with 15 bases sitting between them. Germline V CDR1 and CDR2: DFQATT, SNEGSKA (reference sequence).

By share of the sample, this clonotype is medium-sized (0.01 to 0.1%). The rearrangement joins TRBV2 to TRBJ2-3, with 8 nucleotides matching TRBD2. This CDR3 contains 16 residues. Trimming removed 3 bases from V and 6 bases from J; junction bases left unmatched: 11. CDR1 and CDR2 (germline): SNHLY, FYNNEI. DNA for the CDR3: TGTGCCAGCAGTGACCCGGGACTAGTCTGGTCGGATACGCAGTATTTT. Protein product: CASSDPGLVWSDTQYF.

This clonotype was observed a handful of times. The chain has TRBV7-9 and TRBJ2-5; D is undetermined. The germline V gene encodes CDR1 SEHNR and CDR2 FQNEAQ (reference sequence). This CDR3 is built from 11 residues. Trimming shortened V by 8 bases and J by 3 bases, and 7 bases separated the two germline ends. CDR3 sequence reads: CASEGEETQYF. The CDR3 coding sequence is TGTGCCAGCGAAGGCGAAGAGACCCAGTACTTC.

Notes on this clonotype: A much larger clonotype is one base distant, so this may be a read error. The chain joins TRBV28 to TRBJ2-5; 10 bases fit TRBD2. This CDR3 spans 15 amino acids. Germline values: CDR1 MDHEN, CDR2 SYDVKM. Trimming took 7 bases from V and 2 from J; bases not matched to a gene: 7. This CDR3 is CASTLAGGEQETQYF. Here the CDR3 DNA reads TGTGCCAGCACCTTAGCGGGAGGAGAGCAAGAGACCCAGTACTTC. The full variable domain, its missing parts supplied by reference TRBV28 and TRBJ2-5, is DVKVTQSSRYLVKRTGEKVFLECVQDMDHENMFWYRQDPGLGLRLIYFSYDVKMKEKGDIPEGYSVSREKKERFSLILESASTNQTSMYLCASTLAGGEQETQYFGPGTRLLVL.

This clonotype was seen only once. V usage is TRBV28 and J usage is TRBJ2-7, with D tentatively TRBD2 (5 bases). Trimming removed 7 bases at V and 1 base at J, with 14 bases between. CDR3 length: 14 residues. Germline V gene lookup returns CDR1 MDHEN and CDR2 SYDVKM. CDR3 DNA sequence: TGTGCCAGCACCAGAGGGTCGGTTTCCTACGAGCAGTACTTC. This sequence encodes CASTRGSVSYEQYF.

This clonotype is categorized as medium-sized. For the CDR3, the DNA is TGTGCCAGCAGCTTAGTTGGGGGTAGCGGGAGCCAATACAATGAGCAGTTCTTC. Encoded protein: CASSLVGGSGSQYNEQFF. This chain uses TRBV7-3 with TRBJ2-1; TRBD2 aligns across 9 bases. The germline V gene encodes CDR1 SGHTA and CDR2 FQGTGA. The ends lost 2 bases at V and 4 bases at J; junction bases unmatched: 12. This CDR3 spans 18 amino acids.

This clonotype is medium-sized. The CDR3 sequence is CASRGSGSSYNEQFF. CDR3 DNA: TGTGCCAGCAGGGGAAGCGGGAGCTCCTACAATGAGCAGTTCTTC. The V gene is TRBV27, the J gene TRBJ2-1; 8 nucleotides line up with TRBD2. CDR1 is MNHEY, CDR2 SMNVEV, per germline (reference sequence). The CDR3 runs 15 residues. With 6 bases clipped from V and 0 bases from J, the junction kept 4 bases outside the gene matches.